This T cell receptor (beta chain) was observed in a study of blood T cell repertoires in COVID-19. Across the study: COVID-19 samples from acute and convalescent phases originated in the United States, Italy and Spain. Sources were T cells, B-cell-depleted T cells, or PBMCs; the material itself was cDNA or gDNA.

Original data processing: Estimates of nucleated cell counts were drawn from the amplification of reference gene primers. Profiled with immunoSEQ multiplex PCR; TCRdb holds only in-frame clones, not every one. The DNA gave D and trimming, while V, J and clone size come from that table. The sample contains around 250,000 clones, 85% of which appear only once. Someone with COVID-19 had been met by exposed participants within 2 weeks before study entry. V was trimmed by 7 bases and J by 6 bases, leaving 12 bases between them. This CDR3 has 11 residues. Germline V CDR1 and CDR2: SQVTM, ANQGSEA. In its sample, this clone was seen once.

The TCR was taken from a woman between 45 and 60 years old who had been exposed to COVID-19. Sequencing was performed on PBMCs or T cells enriched from blood (not recorded which). This chain connects TRBV29-1 to TRBJ1-1; D is ambiguous. The CDR3 sequence is CSALLTAEAFF. For the CDR3, the DNA is TGCAGCGCCTTACTTACAGCTGAAGCTTTCTTT. The full variable domain, in which reference TRBV29-1 and TRBJ1-1 provide the parts outside the CDR3, is SAVISQKPSRDICQRGTSLTIQCQVDSQVTMMFWYRQQPGQSLTLIATANQGSEATYESGFVIDKFPISRPNLTFSTLTVSNMSPEDSSIYLCSALLTAEAFFGQGTRLTVV.